Given below is one T cell receptor beta chain in context. The record originates from a study of blood T cell repertoires in COVID-19. Across the whole study: For recovered donors of Cohort 3, there were two negative PCRs, clearance, or symptom resolution.

In assigning cohorts, the study relied on participant-reported clinical history. Original data processing: The assay estimated nucleated cells by amplifying reference gene primers. The protocol was immunoSEQ multiplex PCR, while the TCRdb copy is restricted to in-frame clones and leaves out a portion. Clone size and the V and J calls come from that table; the DNA yielded D and trimming. The data show approximately 200,000 clones, with around 86% seen just once and roughly 7.2% held by the top ten. CDR3 length equals 13 residues. J gave up 3 bases and V 6 bases, and 5 bases lay outside the gene matches. Germline V lookup: CDR1 MNHEY, CDR2 SVGAGI.

The clonotype was recovered from a man aged 30-40 years in a cohort exposed to, infected with or recovered from COVID-19 (not recorded which). Sequencing used PBMCs or T cells enriched from blood (not recorded which). The V call is TRBV6-5, the J call TRBJ2-7; 7 bases match TRBD1. The CDR3, as DNA: TGTGCCAGCAGCTCACAGGGGTACTACGAGCAGTACTTC. This sequence encodes CASSSQGYYEQYF.